The 20 T cell receptor beta chains listed next were all sequenced from one sample in a study of metastatic and nonmetastatic thyroid tumors. Before thyroid surgery, none of the patients had received any treatment. TCRdb re-called the PCR reads with MiXCR. The sample includes some 14,000 clones, 20% to 30% of them seen just once. The sequencing sample was made of tumor tissue. These receptors were taken from a female donor with papillary thyroid cancer or a benign thyroid nodule (not recorded which). Some clones in this sample may be carry-over from other donors' samples.

As for this clone: One end of the junction is discordant with germline, which a read error may explain. The V gene is TRBV5-1, the J gene TRBJ2-1, with TRBD1 as a possible D gene (6 bases). Germline V lookup: CDR1 SGHRS, CDR2 YFSETQ. The CDR3 spans 14 residues. The CDR3 DNA is TGCTCCAGCACCCGAATTGGACAGTCGAATGAGCAGCTCTTC. Protein: CSSTRIGQSNEQLF.

V usage is TRBV3-1 and J usage is TRBJ1-2; D is unresolved. Germline CDR1 and CDR2: LGHDT and YNNKEL (reference sequence). The CDR3 sequence is 12 residues long. V lost 1 base to trimming and J lost 5 bases, with 5 bases between them. The CDR3 DNA reads TGTGCCAGCAGCCAAGGCCAGTATGGCTACACCTTC. Encoded protein: CASSQGQYGYTF. The whole variable domain, filled in from reference TRBV3-1 and TRBJ1-2, reads DTAVSQTPKYLVTQMGNDKSIKCEQNLGHDTMYWYKQDSKKFLKIMFSYNNKELIINETVPNRFSPKSPDKAHLNLHINSLELGDSAVYFCASSQGQYGYTFGSGTRLTVV.

This clone was observed many times. This chain links TRBV2 with TRBJ1-4, with D possibly being TRBD1 (5 bases). CDR1 and CDR2 (germline): SNHLY, FYNNEI. V gave up 6 bases and J gave up 8 bases, with 13 bases separating them. The length of the CDR3 is 13 residues. The CDR3 loop reads CASSLQVNEKLFF. CDR3 nucleotides: TGTGCCAGCAGCTTACAGGTCAACGAAAAACTGTTTTTT.

To note about this clone: A much larger clone lies one base from this, so it may be a read error. V gene TRBV5-6 combines with J gene TRBJ1-1; D is undetermined. V shed 6 bases and J shed 6 bases, with 18 bases lying between them. CDR1 and CDR2 from the germline V gene are SGHDT and YYEEEE. The CDR3 is 14 residues long. CDR3 residues: CASNLVGLGPEAFF. Here the CDR3 DNA reads TGTGCCAGCAATCTGGTGGGCTTGGGCCCTGAAGCTTTCTTT.

This clone was found a few times. The J gene is TRBJ1-6, the V gene TRBV12-3 or TRBV12-4; possibly TRBD1 for D (6 bases). The ends were cut back, 2 bases at V and 10 bases at J, with 12 bases in the middle. The CDR3 is made up of 14 amino acids. CDR3 sequence reads: CASSLTGFGSPLHF. The CDR3 bases are TGTGCCAGCAGTTTAACAGGGTTCGGGTCACCCCTCCACTTT.

This clone is medium-sized (0.01 to 0.1%) by share. The chain couples TRBV2 to TRBJ2-1, with 7 bases fitting TRBD2. The length of the CDR3 is 15 residues. Per germline, CDR1 SNHLY and CDR2 FYNNEI. The J segment lost 1 base and the V segment lost 4 bases, leaving 4 bases of the junction unmatched. This CDR3 reads CASSGASGSYNEQFF. The CDR3 nucleotides read TGTGCCAGCAGTGGGGCTAGCGGATCCTACAATGAGCAGTTCTTC.

This chain connects TRBV30 to TRBJ2-7; 7 nucleotides agree with TRBD1. The CDR3 sequence is 13 residues long. V lost 8 bases and J lost 6; bases outside the gene matches: 13. Per the germline V gene, CDR1 is GTSNPN and CDR2 is SVGIG (reference sequence). CDR3 in DNA: TGTGCCGGGGACAGCGATATACGTGGCGAGCAGTACTTC. Translated, it gives CAGDSDIRGEQYF. The variable domain in full, completed from reference TRBV30 and TRBJ2-7, reads SQTIHQWPATLVQPVGSPLSLECTVEGTSNPNLYWYRQAAGRGLQLLFYSVGIGQISSEVPQNLSASRPQDRQFILSSKKLLLSDSGFYLCAGDSDIRGEQYFGPGTRLTVT.

The V and J genes are TRBV7-2 and TRBJ2-1; D unresolved. Trimming left V 6 bases short and J 9 bases short, with 15 bases between. The length of the CDR3 is 13 residues. Looked up from germline, CDR1 is SGHTA and CDR2 is FQGNSA. The CDR3 loop reads CASSRYAALEQFF. DNA of the CDR3: TGTGCCAGCAGTCGCTACGCGGCCCTTGAGCAGTTCTTC.

This clone was found a few times. This sequence joins TRBV12-3 or TRBV12-4 and TRBJ1-2; 10 nucleotides match TRBD1. CDR3 length: 15 residues. The trim removed 3 bases at V and 3 bases at J, leaving 4 bases unmatched. In DNA, the CDR3 is TGTGCCAGCAGTTTTCAGGACAGGGGGGACTATGGCTACACCTTC. Encoded protein: CASSFQDRGDYGYTF.

This clone qualifies as medium-sized (0.01 to 0.1%). The V call is TRBV12-3 or TRBV12-4, the J call TRBJ2-1; 8 positions match TRBD1. Losses at the gene ends were 5 bases for V and 2 bases for J; bases not matched to a gene: 11. This CDR3 has 17 residues. This CDR3 reads CASSPYVRTGTYNEQFF. CDR3 nucleotide sequence: TGTGCCAGCAGTCCCTACGTAAGGACAGGGACCTACAATGAGCAGTTCTTC.

The sample holds one count of this clone. The chain joins TRBV7-2 to TRBJ1-4; TRBD1 is a possible D gene (5 bases). CDR3 length equals 16 residues. The germline gives CDR1 SGHTA, CDR2 FQGNSA. V lost 4 bases to trimming and J lost 5 bases, with 17 bases between them. The CDR3 protein is CASSSRGGAENEKLFF. As DNA, the CDR3 is TGTGCCAGCAGCTCTCGGGGGGGTGCGGAAAATGAAAAACTGTTTTTT.

In its sample, this clone was seen many times. V and J are TRBV11-3 and TRBJ2-2, with a weak D call TRBD2 (7 bases). Germline V gene lookup returns CDR1 SGHNT and CDR2 YENEEA. CDR3 length equals 15 residues. The V end was cut by 6 bases, the J end by 6 bases, with 17 bases between. The CDR3 region is CASSPGGLAPGELFF. DNA for the CDR3: TGTGCCAGCAGTCCCGGGGGGCTAGCGCCCGGGGAGCTGTTTTTT.

V is TRBV28 and J is TRBJ2-7; TRBD2 might be the D (5 bases). There are 16 residues in the CDR3. V was cut by 0 bases and J by 0 bases, with 12 bases left in between. Germline assignment: CDR1 MDHEN and CDR2 SYDVKM. CDR3 sequence (DNA): TGTGCCAGCAGTTTATGGGGGAGTCCGGGCTCCTACGAGCAGTACTTC. As protein: CASSLWGSPGSYEQYF.

In this sample, this clone turned up once. This chain's CDR3 is CATSDPSKPGRIYNEQFF. The CDR3 DNA sequence: TGTGCCACCAGTGACCCTTCGAAACCGGGACGCATCTACAATGAGCAGTTCTTC. This rearrangement joins TRBV24-1 to TRBJ2-1; D assignment may be TRBD1 or TRBD2 (5 bases each). V was pared by 4 bases and J by 3 bases, with 21 bases between. Germline V gene data show CDR1 as KGHDR and CDR2 as SFDVKD. The length of the CDR3 is 18 residues.

This clone was recorded many times. V and J are TRBV9 and TRBJ2-2; D perhaps matches TRBD1 (5 bases). Germline V gene sequence: CDR1 SGDLS, CDR2 YYNGEE. The V gene lost 2 bases and the J gene lost 7 bases, with 12 bases spanning the gap. The CDR3 loop spans 14 amino acids. CDR3 amino acids: CASSVQSRGGELFF. In DNA, the CDR3 is TGTGCCAGCAGCGTCCAGTCTAGGGGCGGGGAGCTGTTTTTT.

This clone was seen a single time. The J gene is TRBJ2-1, the V gene TRBV30, with TRBD2 matching over 9 bases. CDR1 is GTSNPN, CDR2 SVGIG, per germline (reference sequence). The junction had 7 bases not matched to a gene; V was cut back by 0 bases and J by 7 bases. The CDR3 length is 15 residues. DNA of the CDR3: TGTGCCTGGAGTGTCGTGGCGGGAGGGCCAAATGAGCAGTTCTTC. Protein: CAWSVVAGGPNEQFF.

Sample share makes this clone medium-sized. V and J are TRBV27 and TRBJ2-1, with 12 bases that match TRBD2. The CDR3 has 14 residues. Trimming took 5 bases from V and 10 from J; bases not matched to a gene: 6. Germline V gene data show CDR1 as MNHEY and CDR2 as SMNVEV (reference sequence). CDR3 nucleotide sequence: TGTGCCAGCAGTACTAGCGGGAGGTCTCGGGAGCAGTTCTTC. This sequence encodes CASSTSGRSREQFF.

This sequence joins TRBV5-1 and TRBJ2-1; TRBD1 matches 7 bases. From germline, CDR1 is SGHRS and CDR2 YFSETQ. V was clipped by 4 bases and J by 5 bases; unmatched bases: 18. CDR3 length: 18 residues. The CDR3 DNA reads TGCGCCAGCAGCAGAAGGAGAACGGGACAGCCGATCAACAATGAGCAGTTCTTC. Amino acid sequence: CASSRRRTGQPINNEQFF.

This clone rates as medium-sized. The chain is built from TRBV10-2 and TRBJ2-7; a weak D match, TRBD1 (5 bases). V lost 3 bases, J lost 3 bases, and 15 bases lay in between. CDR1 WSHSY and CDR2 SAAADI come from the germline V gene. CDR3 length equals 15 residues. CDR3: CASSDIGAANYEQYF. The CDR3, as DNA: TGCGCCAGCAGTGATATTGGGGCTGCCAACTACGAGCAGTACTTC.

Within the sample, this clone is medium-sized. The chain employs TRBV20-1 and TRBJ2-1; D might be TRBD1 or TRBD2, each matching 5 bases. Germline CDR1 reads DFQATT; CDR2 reads SNEGSKA (reference sequence). CDR3 length: 15 residues. The ends were cut back, 1 base at V and 4 bases at J, with 14 bases in the middle. The CDR3 DNA reads TGCAGTGCTAGAGGAGGGCTAGGGGTGTACAATGAGCAGTTCTTC. Translated: CSARGGLGVYNEQFF.